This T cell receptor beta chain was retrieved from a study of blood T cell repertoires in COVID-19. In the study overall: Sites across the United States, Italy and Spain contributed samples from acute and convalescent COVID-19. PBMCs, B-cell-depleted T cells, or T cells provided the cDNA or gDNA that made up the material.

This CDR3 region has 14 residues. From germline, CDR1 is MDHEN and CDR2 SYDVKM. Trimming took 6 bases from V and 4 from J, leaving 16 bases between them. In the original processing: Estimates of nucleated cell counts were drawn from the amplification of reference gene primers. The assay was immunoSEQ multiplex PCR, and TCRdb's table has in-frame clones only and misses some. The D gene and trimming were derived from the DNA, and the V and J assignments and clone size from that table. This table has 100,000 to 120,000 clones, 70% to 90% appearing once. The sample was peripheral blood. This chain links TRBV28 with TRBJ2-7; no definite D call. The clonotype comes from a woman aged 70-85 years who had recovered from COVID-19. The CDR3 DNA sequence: TGTGCCAGCAGATTCCCCCCCTCTATATACGAGCAGTACTTC. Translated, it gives CASRFPPSIYEQYF.